This passage covers 10 T cell receptor beta chains from one sample sequenced in a study of regulatory T cells in long-lasting Graves disease (dated by TCRdb to the early 2020s). Receptor amplification or capture employed multiplex PCR. Sequenced using an Illumina HiSeq 4000. iRepertoire HTBI primers and Arm-PCR amplification of CDR3 regions were used to construct TCR beta libraries. TCRdb itself trimmed the public reads at Q25 with fastp, ran MiXCR and retained productive beta chains. Each record represents a unique CDR3 protein, reported with the most common genes and DNA among its rows. Present in this sample are a few hundred thousand distinct CDR3 sequences, over 15% of which were seen just once. The ten largest account for 30% of the sample. The sample's time point, from its label and the paper: newly diagnosed GD, antithyroid drugs for less than 3 months. For both TCR sequencing and RNA sequencing, RNA was extracted from PBMCs using TRIzol.

The data also belong to a second study, concerning T cells in Graves' hyperthyroidism and ophthalmopathy.

This material consisted of peripheral blood mononuclear cells (PBMCs), taken at new diagnosis, from a patient treated with antithyroid drugs. The source is a man aged 35 to 55 with Graves disease. Donor details come from another sample of the same person, matched by shared clones.

This clonotype was recorded many times. This chain uses TRBV29-1 with TRBJ2-5; perhaps D is TRBD1 or TRBD2 (5 bases each). Germline CDR1 SQVTM, CDR2 ANQGSEA. The germline V and J ends were trimmed by 7 bases and 5 bases, with 17 bases remaining between them. The CDR3 spans 13 residues. CDR3 nucleotides: TGCAGCGCCTTGATTTCGGGACCGGAGACCCAGTACTTC. Residues: CSALISGPETQYF.

The sample holds many counts of this clonotype. The gene calls are TRBV6-1 and TRBJ2-7, with a weak D call TRBD1 (6 bases). Germline V gene lookup returns CDR1 MNHNS and CDR2 SASEGT. This CDR3 is 14 amino acids long. Trimming pared 3 bases from V and 0 bases from J, leaving 9 bases between. CDR3 in amino acids: CASSERGSSYEQYF. Written as DNA, the CDR3 is TGTGCCAGCAGTGAGAGGGGGAGCTCCTACGAGCAGTACTTC.

This chain links TRBV5-1 with TRBJ2-3; the D call may be TRBD1 or TRBD2 (5 bases each). The CDR3 covers 16 residues. V lost 3 bases and J 2 bases, leaving 16 bases between the germline ends. Germline CDR1 reads SGHRS; CDR2 reads YFSETQ. Here the CDR3 DNA reads TGCGCCAGCAGCTCCTCAGGGCTCGGGAACACAGATACGCAGTATTTT. Protein: CASSSSGLGNTDTQYF.

In its sample, this clonotype was seen many times. The chain joins TRBV20-1 to TRBJ2-7, with TRBD2 matching 14 bases. V trimming: 1 base; J trimming: 5 bases; junction bases outside the gene matches: 19. The V gene's germline CDR1 is DFQATT and CDR2 SNEGSKA (reference sequence). The CDR3 covers 20 residues. The CDR3 DNA reads TGCAGTGCTAGAGGAGGGGGGACTAGCGGGGGCTCAGCTACGATCCACGAGCAGTACTTC. As protein: CSARGGGTSGGSATIHEQYF.

This clonotype has a count of ten or more. The chain is built from TRBV27 and TRBJ1-5, with D maybe TRBD1 (5 bases). Trimming took 3 bases from V and 5 from J, leaving 14 bases between them. Germline-derived CDR1 and CDR2 are MNHEY and SMNVEV (reference sequence). The CDR3 is made up of 15 amino acids. The CDR3 bases are TGTGCCAGCAGTTTTCGGATAGGGGCGGATCAGCCCCAGCATTTT. Amino acids: CASSFRIGADQPQHF.

This clonotype appeared many times. The rearrangement uses TRBV2 and TRBJ1-1; 8 nucleotides agree with TRBD1. V shed 6 bases, J shed 5 bases, and the junction held 5 bases outside the gene matches. The germline CDR1 and CDR2 sequences are SNHLY and FYNNEI. The CDR3 runs to 13 residues. The CDR3 is CASRRTGRTEAFF. CDR3 in DNA: TGTGCCAGCAGGCGGACAGGGAGAACTGAAGCTTTCTTT.

This clonotype has ten or more counts. This chain joins TRBV20-1 and TRBJ2-2; TRBD2 matches at 7 bases. Germline CDR1 DFQATT, CDR2 SNEGSKA (reference sequence). The CDR3 runs to 11 residues. CDR3 residues: CSSGNTGELFF. CDR3 DNA sequence: TGCTCTAGCGGGAACACCGGGGAGCTGTTTTTT.

This clonotype was detected ten times or more. In DNA, the CDR3 is TGTGCCGCACCGGGACAGGGAGACACCGGGGAGCTGTTTTTT. Translated: CAAPGQGDTGELFF. This rearrangement joins TRBV7-9 to TRBJ2-2; 9 bases agree with TRBD1. V lost 11 bases to trimming and J lost 3 bases; unmatched junction nucleotides: 7. Germline loops: CDR1 SEHNR, CDR2 FQNEAQ (reference sequence). The CDR3 sequence is 14 residues long.

This clonotype has a count of ten or more. This rearrangement joins TRBV24-1 to TRBJ1-1, with D possibly matching TRBD1 (6 bases). Looked up from germline, CDR1 is KGHDR and CDR2 is SFDVKD. Trimming cost V 3 bases and J 8 bases, with 12 bases left between them. The CDR3 totals 13 residues. The CDR3 spells CATSDGGREEAFF. In DNA, the CDR3 is TGTGCCACCAGTGATGGGGGCAGGGAAGAAGCTTTCTTT.

This clonotype appeared a few times. The chain recombines TRBV18 with TRBJ2-1; D possibly corresponds to TRBD1 (5 bases). Germline V gene sequence: CDR1 KGHSH, CDR2 LQKENI. V was trimmed by 6 bases and J by 2 bases, leaving 14 bases between them. This CDR3 has 15 residues. CDR3 amino acids: CASSPDRTTYNEQFF. The CDR3 nucleotides read TGTGCCAGCTCCCCGGACCGGACAACCTACAATGAGCAGTTCTTC. Supplemented by reference TRBV18 and TRBJ2-1, the full variable domain reads NAGVMQNPRHLVRRRGQEARLRCSPMKGHSHVYWYRQLPEEGLKFMVYLQKENIIDESGMPKERFSAEFPKEGPSILRIQQVVRGDSAAYFCASSPDRTTYNEQFFGPGTRLTVL.